Reported below is one T cell receptor (beta chain). What antigen it recognizes has not been identified. The CDR1 and CDR2 encoded by the germline V gene (reference sequence) are GTSNPN and SVGIG. V was cut back by 4 bases and J by 6 bases, leaving a gap of 9 bases between them. The CDR3 runs 11 amino acids, cysteine and phenylalanine included. CDR3 DNA only is kept here, 33 bases in frame from base 1. The data were obtained in a study of cytomegalovirus exposure and HLA in healthy donors (dated by TCRdb to 2017 to 2019). Background on the whole study: In an earlier analysis of roughly 590 of the donors, 250 to 300 Gb of sequence data and approximately 100 million unique TCR beta sequences from 150 million to 200 million T cells were reported. To study patterns of TCR occurrence, a later analysis re-analyzed previously published TCR beta repertoires from several hundred donors and added high-resolution HLA genotyping. In an earlier analysis of 550 to 700 of the donors, high-throughput TCR beta sequencing was used to judge whether each TCR beta V gene segment behaved as functional or pseudogenic. A few DR-DQ haplotypes were handled as single units for association and clustering because linkage in the cohort was strong. Across 300 to 400 genotyped donors of the cohort, an average of roughly 250,000 unique TCR beta nucleotide sequences per donor were sequenced, and roughly 20% of those sequences were non-productive. Of the 398 genotyped donors, around 81% fell in the genetic ancestry cluster associated with self-reported Caucasian donors. Along with the approximately 650-subject first cohort, a separate validation cohort of 120 different subjects was used. High-throughput TCR immunosequencing, statistical association of individual TCRs with disease status, and machine learning were combined to predict cytomegalovirus infection status. Rather than drawing on any new phenotypic data, the later analysis identified candidate immune exposures from TCR beta sequences and the way those sequences occurred across donors. The study used immunosequencing to profile the T cell repertoires of approximately 650 subjects and linked those repertoires to cytomegalovirus serostatus. Roughly 300 gigabases of sequencing data and 70 million to 95 million unique TCR sequences made up an early release that covered fewer than 650 HLA-typed donors. Donor age, sex, ethnicity and CMV serostatus were collected together with the repertoire data. Every repertoire in the discovery cohort had been generated on one and the same sequencing platform. Genome-wide SNP genotypes for about 55% of the 666 donors were used in a later genetic analysis, which treated that subset as a discovery cohort. HLA typing covered class I and class II loci at four-digit resolution. The study was designed to test whether signatures of past pathogen exposure could be identified by cataloging public T cell receptors. Typing coverage differed by locus: A, B, C, DRB1 and DQB1 were typed in roughly 620-630 donors, DQA1 in approximately 520, DPA1 in nearly 610, and DPB1 in just under 490. General findings and caveats noted by the study authors: Cytomegalovirus status was reported to be diagnosed by the classifier with high specificity and sensitivity in both the original and validation cohorts. A later analysis found that most CMV-associated TCR beta chains appeared HLA-restricted, with HLA associations seemingly driven largely by CMV exposure. Correlated functional status among segregating V segments might reflect linkage disequilibrium, but an unknown experimental factor could not be ruled out. In an earlier analysis of about 600 of the donors, most TCR beta V segments appeared in productive rearrangements about 87% or about 30% of the time, broadly matching IMGT annotations. Because the 87-base-pair reads could not distinguish some IMGT-functional V segments, including TRBV6-2 and TRBV6-3, those segments were excluded. Assigning TCR associations to individual alleles was difficult when HLA alleles, especially DR and DQ, strongly co-occurred. Only TCR beta chains were sequenced in this cohort, and the absence of alpha or paired-chain data limited detectable features. Roughly uniform sequencing depth across donors was assumed in presence/absence analyses, although this assumption may not hold. In a later analysis, HLA-associated TCR beta chains were found to be more clonally expanded and to have lower generation probabilities than equally common non-associated chains. Immune exposure information for the cohort was limited to CMV serostatus. A further reported finding was that TCR beta sequences accurately predicted the HLA-A and HLA-B alleles for most subjects in the first cohort. Because HLA typing was missing for some donors at each locus, association tests included only the typed subset. A later analysis associated about 17,000 TCR beta sequences with specific HLA alleles at a false discovery rate of 0.05. A cluster of highly shared sequence variants was judged likely to represent a technical artifact of the sequencing pipeline. A few of the identified cytomegalovirus-associated TCR beta chains were confirmed in vitro to be specific for cytomegalovirus antigens. In a later genetic analysis, a missense DCLRE1C variant was associated with V-gene and J-gene trimming of TCR beta chains, and the association was replicated in an independent cohort. Several of the top co-occurrence clusters appeared to be linked to parvovirus B19, influenza, CMV and Epstein-Barr virus, according to a later analysis. It was suggested by the authors that the approach could potentially be generalized to other disease states and immunological phenotypes. The study listed 164 TCR beta chains as associated with cytomegalovirus. According to a later genetic analysis, donors in an Asian-associated ancestry cluster had fewer N-insertions in productive TCRs than the approximately 700-donor mean. While some public TCRs were present in many individuals, most TCR sequences turned up only very rarely across donors. Because counts were too low, 15 or so rarely observed V segments, including chromosome 9 orphons, were excluded from the earlier analysis of roughly 580 of the donors. In a later analysis, the rate of TCR association differed among HLA loci, with DRB1 alleles having the most associated TCRs and HLA-C alleles having the fewest.

The cohort consisted of some 670 healthy bone marrow donors. All cohort members were sampled while nominally healthy, although unrecorded immune exposures were likely present. The donor tested CMV seronegative, placing the donor among the roughly 350 seronegative members of the cohort. Each donor provided a peripheral blood sample, and peripheral blood mononuclear cells were used for TCR beta sequencing. The Qiagen DNeasy Blood Extraction Kit was used to extract genomic DNA from the blood cell samples. Library preparation used the immunoSEQ multiplex PCR assay. A mixture of 60 forward primers for TCR Vbeta segments and 13 reverse primers for TCR Jbeta segments was used in the multiplex PCR. The CDR3 region of rearranged TCR beta genes was amplified from genomic DNA with a multiplex PCR assay. The amplified TCR beta libraries were sequenced on the Illumina HiSeq System as 87-base-pair reads. Processing in the source paper ran as follows. In a later analysis, some 80 million unique TCR beta chains were counted across the 690 or so repertoires, and roughly 10 million of these chains were shared by at least two donors. Raw reads were error-corrected and collapsed into unique sequences by a nearest-neighbor algorithm in which closely related sequences were merged to remove PCR and sequencing errors. V, D and J gene segments were assigned by aligning CDR3 sequences to IMGT reference sequences. Each retained sequence needed at least a six-nucleotide match to both a V gene segment and a J gene segment. Rearrangements were classified as productive when the CDR3 lacked stop codons and remained in frame with V and J, and all other rearrangements were classified as non-productive. CDR3 was defined according to IMGT convention as the region running from the second conserved V-encoded cysteine to the conserved J-encoded phenylalanine. In an earlier analysis of around 600 of the donors, sequences lacking an unambiguous match to a single V gene segment were excluded. In an earlier analysis of 587 of the donors, a V segment was called functional when productive rearrangements were above 56.7%, and segregating when the standard deviation between donors exceeded 5%. To diagnose cytomegalovirus status from the catalog of TCR beta chain sequences, a statistical classification framework was built. In a later analysis, TCR nucleotide sequences were compared against IMGT/GENE-DB human TR gene sequences so that V and J genes could be assigned. In a later analysis, CDR3 sequences and most-parsimonious VDJ recombination scenarios were assigned using the TCRdist pipeline. A later analysis defined each TCR beta chain by its CDR3 amino acid sequence plus V-gene family, and excluded reads lacking a unique V-gene family. A later analysis removed 550 to 650 highly shared, low-generation-probability nucleotide sequences to deal with suspected cross-contamination and a sequencing artifact. A later analysis calculated a clonal expansion index for each public chain from normalized within-repertoire ranks of inferred template counts. In a later analysis, generation probabilities were computed using a VDJ recombination model fitted to out-of-frame rearrangements, and the results were checked against IGoR. In a later analysis, hypergeometric tests were used to score TCR-TCR, TCR-HLA and TCR-CMV co-occurrence, with a repertoire-size bias correction applied to TCR pairs. To estimate false discovery rates, a later analysis permuted the HLA or CMV assignments 20 times. A later analysis grouped co-occurring TCRs with DBSCAN, adding TCRdist sequence similarity when clustering within HLA-allele-positive subsets. Co-occurrence clustering excluded repertoires with fewer than 30,000 or more than 120,000 public chains, plus five with anomalous nucleotide sharing. Drawn from immuneACCESS, this table holds only the in-frame rearrangements with V and J called that TCRdb kept. Clones are partly lost; checked studies trace under half to an unresolved V gene and leave the rest unexplained. V and J calls and clone size are as listed in that table; D and trimming were resolved from the DNA. The record for this sample contains 35,000 to 45,000 clones. Roughly 7.3% of the sample comes from the top ten.

Sequenced material: PBMCs. This sequence was found in a male donor in good health and CMV-seronegative. The chain is encoded by TRBV30 joined to TRBJ1-1; matching of 5 bases hints at TRBD1 as the D gene. CDR3 protein: CAWTGMAEAFF. The DNA sequence reads TGTGCCTGGACAGGGATGGCTGAAGCTTTCTTT.